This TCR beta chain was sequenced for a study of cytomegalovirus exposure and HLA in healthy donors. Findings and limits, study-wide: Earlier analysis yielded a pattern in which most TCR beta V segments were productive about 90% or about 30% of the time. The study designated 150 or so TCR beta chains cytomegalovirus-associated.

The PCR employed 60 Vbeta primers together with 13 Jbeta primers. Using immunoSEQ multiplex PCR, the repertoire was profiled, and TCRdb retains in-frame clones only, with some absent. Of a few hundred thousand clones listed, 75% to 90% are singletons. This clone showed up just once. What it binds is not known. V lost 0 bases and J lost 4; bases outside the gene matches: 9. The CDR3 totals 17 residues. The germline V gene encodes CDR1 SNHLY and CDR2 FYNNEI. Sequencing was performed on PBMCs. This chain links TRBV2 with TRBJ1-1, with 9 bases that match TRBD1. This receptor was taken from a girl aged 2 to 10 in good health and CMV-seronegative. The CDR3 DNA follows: TGTGCCAGCAGTGAAGCGTCAGGACAGGGGTACCCCACTGAAGCTTTCTTT. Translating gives CASSEASGQGYPTEAFF.